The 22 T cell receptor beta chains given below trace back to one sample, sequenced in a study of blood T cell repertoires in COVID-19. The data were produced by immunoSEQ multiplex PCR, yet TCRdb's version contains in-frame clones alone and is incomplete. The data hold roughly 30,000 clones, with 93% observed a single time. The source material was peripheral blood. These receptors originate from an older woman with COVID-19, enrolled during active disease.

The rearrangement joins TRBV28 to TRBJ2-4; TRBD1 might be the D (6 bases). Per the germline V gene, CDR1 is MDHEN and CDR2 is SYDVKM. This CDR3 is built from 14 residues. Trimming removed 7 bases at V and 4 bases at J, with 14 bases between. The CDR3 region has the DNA TGTGCCAGCAACTCAGGACAGTGGAAAAACATTCAGTACTTC. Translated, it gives CASNSGQWKNIQYF. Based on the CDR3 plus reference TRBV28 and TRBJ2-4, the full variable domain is DVKVTQSSRYLVKRTGEKVFLECVQDMDHENMFWYRQDPGLGLRLIYFSYDVKMKEKGDIPEGYSVSREKKERFSLILESASTNQTSMYLCASNSGQWKNIQYFGAGTRLSVL.

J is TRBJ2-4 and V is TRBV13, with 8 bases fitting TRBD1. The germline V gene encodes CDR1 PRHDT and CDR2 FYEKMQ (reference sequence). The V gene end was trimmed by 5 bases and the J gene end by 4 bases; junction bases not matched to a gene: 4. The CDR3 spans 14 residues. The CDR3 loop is CASSTRTGKNIQYF. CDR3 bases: TGTGCCAGCAGCACCCGGACAGGGAAAAACATTCAGTACTTC.

The CDR3 loop is CASRTEGLPTDTQYF. CDR3 sequence (DNA): TGTGCCAGCAGAACCGAGGGACTCCCCACAGATACGCAGTATTTT. The chain has TRBV9 and TRBJ2-3; tentative D call: TRBD2 (6 bases). The CDR3 is 15 amino acids. Germline CDR1 SGDLS, CDR2 YYNGEE. V dropped 5 bases and J dropped 2 bases, with 15 bases sitting between them.

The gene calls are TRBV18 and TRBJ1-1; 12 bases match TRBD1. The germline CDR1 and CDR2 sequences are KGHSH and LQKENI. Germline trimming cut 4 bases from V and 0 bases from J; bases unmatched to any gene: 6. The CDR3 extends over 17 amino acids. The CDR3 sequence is CASSRGTGGQMNTEAFF. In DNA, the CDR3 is TGTGCCAGCTCACGAGGGACAGGGGGCCAAATGAACACTGAAGCTTTCTTT.

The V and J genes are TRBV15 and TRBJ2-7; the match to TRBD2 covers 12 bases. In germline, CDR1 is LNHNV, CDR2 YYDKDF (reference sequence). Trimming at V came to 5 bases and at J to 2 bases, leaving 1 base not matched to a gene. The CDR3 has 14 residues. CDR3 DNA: TGTGCCACCAGCTGGACTAGCGGGGCCTACGAGCAGTACTTC. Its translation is CATSWTSGAYEQYF.

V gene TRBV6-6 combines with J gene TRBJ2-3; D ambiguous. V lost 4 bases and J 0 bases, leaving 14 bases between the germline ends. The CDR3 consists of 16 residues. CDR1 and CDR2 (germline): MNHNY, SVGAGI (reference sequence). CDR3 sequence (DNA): TGTGCCAGCAGTTGGTTGGGCTTAAAAAGCACAGATACGCAGTATTTT. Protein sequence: CASSWLGLKSTDTQYF.

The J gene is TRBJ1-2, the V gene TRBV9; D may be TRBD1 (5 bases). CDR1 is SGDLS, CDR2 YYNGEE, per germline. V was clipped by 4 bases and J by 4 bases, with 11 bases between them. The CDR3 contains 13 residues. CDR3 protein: CASSRRVGYGYTF. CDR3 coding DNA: TGTGCCAGCAGCCGCAGGGTGGGCTATGGCTACACCTTC.

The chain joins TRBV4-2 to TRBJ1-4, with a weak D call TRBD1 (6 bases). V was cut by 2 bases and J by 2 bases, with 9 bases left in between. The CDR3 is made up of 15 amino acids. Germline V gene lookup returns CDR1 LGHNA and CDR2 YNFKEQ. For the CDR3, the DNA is TGTGCCAGCAGCCAAACTACAGGGACTAATGAAAAACTGTTTTTT. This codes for CASSQTTGTNEKLFF.

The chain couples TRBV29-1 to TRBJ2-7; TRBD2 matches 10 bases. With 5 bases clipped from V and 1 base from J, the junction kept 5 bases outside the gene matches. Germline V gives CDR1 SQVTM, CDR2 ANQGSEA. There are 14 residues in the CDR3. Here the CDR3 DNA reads TGCAGCGTTTCAGGGACTAGCGCTTCCTACGAGCAGTACTTC. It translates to CSVSGTSASYEQYF.

CDR3 protein: CASSLSRTSGSSQFF. DNA of the CDR3: TGTGCCAGCAGTTTATCGCGTACTAGCGGGAGCTCCCAGTTCTTC. This chain links TRBV27 with TRBJ2-1, with 11 bases matching TRBD2. V shed 0 bases, J shed 13 bases, and the junction held 8 bases outside the gene matches. The CDR3 is made up of 15 amino acids. CDR1 and CDR2 (germline): MNHEY, SMNVEV (reference sequence).

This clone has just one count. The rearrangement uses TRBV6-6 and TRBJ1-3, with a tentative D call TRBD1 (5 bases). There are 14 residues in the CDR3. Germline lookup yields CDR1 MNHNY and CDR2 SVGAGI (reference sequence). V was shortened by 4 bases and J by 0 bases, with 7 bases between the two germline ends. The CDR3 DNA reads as TGTGCCAGCAGTTCCCAGGGCTCTGGAAACACCATATATTTT. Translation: CASSSQGSGNTIYF.

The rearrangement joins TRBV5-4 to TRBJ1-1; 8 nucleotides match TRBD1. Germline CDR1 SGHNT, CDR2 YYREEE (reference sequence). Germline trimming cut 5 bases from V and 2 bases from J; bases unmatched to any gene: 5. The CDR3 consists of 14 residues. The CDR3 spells CASSSQGANTEAFF. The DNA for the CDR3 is TGTGCCAGCAGTTCCCAGGGGGCAAACACTGAAGCTTTCTTT. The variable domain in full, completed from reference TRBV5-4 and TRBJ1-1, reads ETGVTQSPTHLIKTRGQQVTLRCSSQSGHNTVSWYQQALGQGPQFIFQYYREEENGRGNFPPRFSGLQFPNYSSELNVNALELDDSALYLCASSSQGANTEAFFGQGTRLTVV.

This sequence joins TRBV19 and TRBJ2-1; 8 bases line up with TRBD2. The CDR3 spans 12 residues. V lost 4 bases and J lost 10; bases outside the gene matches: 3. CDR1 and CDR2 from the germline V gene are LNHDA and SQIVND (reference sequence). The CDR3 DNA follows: TGTGCCAGTAGTAGCGGGGGGACGGAGCAGTTCTTC. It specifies CASSSGGTEQFF.

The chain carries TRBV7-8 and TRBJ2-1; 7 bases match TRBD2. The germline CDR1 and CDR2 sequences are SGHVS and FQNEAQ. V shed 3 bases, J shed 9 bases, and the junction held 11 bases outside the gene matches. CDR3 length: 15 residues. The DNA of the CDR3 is TGTGCCAGCAGCTTTCCATCGGGAGGAGTAGGTGAGCAGTTCTTC. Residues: CASSFPSGGVGEQFF.

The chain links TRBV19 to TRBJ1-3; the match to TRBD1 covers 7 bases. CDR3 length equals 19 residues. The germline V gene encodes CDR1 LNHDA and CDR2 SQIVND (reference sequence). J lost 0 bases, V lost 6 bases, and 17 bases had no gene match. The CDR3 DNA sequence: TGTGCCAGTAGCGAACCGGGACAGAGAAAATTCTTCTCTGGAAACACCATATATTTT. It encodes CASSEPGQRKFFSGNTIYF.

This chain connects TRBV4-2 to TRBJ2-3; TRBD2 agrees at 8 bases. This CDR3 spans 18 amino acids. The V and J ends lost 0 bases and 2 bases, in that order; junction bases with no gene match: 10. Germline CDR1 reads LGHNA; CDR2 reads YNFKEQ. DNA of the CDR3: TGTGCCAGCAGCCAAGAATTAGCGGGACGGTCGAACACAGATACGCAGTATTTT. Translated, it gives CASSQELAGRSNTDTQYF.

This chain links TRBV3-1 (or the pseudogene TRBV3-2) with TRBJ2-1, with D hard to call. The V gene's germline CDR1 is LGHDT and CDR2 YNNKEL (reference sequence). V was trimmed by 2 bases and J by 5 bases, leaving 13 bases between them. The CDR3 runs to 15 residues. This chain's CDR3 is CASSQIPGPNNEQFF. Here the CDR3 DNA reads TGTGCCAGCAGCCAAATCCCTGGGCCAAACAATGAGCAGTTCTTC.

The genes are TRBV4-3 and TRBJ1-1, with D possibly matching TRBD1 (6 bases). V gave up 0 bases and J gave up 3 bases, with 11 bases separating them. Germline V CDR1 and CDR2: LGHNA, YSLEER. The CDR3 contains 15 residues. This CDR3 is CASSQDSQGYTEAFF. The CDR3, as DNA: TGCGCCAGCAGCCAAGATAGTCAGGGGTACACTGAAGCTTTCTTT.

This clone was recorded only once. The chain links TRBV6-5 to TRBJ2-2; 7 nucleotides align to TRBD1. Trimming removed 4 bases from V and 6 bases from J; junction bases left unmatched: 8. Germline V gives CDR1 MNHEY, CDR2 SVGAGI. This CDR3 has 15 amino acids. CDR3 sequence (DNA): TGTGCCAGCAGTTCGACAGGGTACAGCGCCGGGGAGCTGTTTTTT. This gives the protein CASSSTGYSAGELFF.

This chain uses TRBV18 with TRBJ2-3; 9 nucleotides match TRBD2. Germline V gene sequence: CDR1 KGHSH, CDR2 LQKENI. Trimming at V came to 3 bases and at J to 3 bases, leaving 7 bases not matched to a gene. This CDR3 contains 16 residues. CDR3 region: CASSPESGLATDTQYF. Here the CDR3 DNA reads TGTGCCAGCTCACCGGAATCGGGACTAGCAACAGATACGCAGTATTTT.

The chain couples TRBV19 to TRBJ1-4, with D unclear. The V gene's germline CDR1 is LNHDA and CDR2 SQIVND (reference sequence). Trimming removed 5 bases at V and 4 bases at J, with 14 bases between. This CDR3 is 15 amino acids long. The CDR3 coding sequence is TGTGCCAGTAGTGTCTCGGCAGGCTTTAATGAAAAACTGTTTTTT. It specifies CASSVSAGFNEKLFF.

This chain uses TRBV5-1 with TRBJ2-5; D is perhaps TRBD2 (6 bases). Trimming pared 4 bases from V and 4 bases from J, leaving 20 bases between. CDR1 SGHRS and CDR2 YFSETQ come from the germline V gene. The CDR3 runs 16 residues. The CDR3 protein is CASSRTVVGRGETQYF. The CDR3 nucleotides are TGCGCCAGCAGCCGCACGGTGGTCGGGAGAGGAGAGACCCAGTACTTC.